The 10 T cell receptor beta chains below come from one sample, sequenced in a study of cytomegalovirus exposure and HLA in healthy donors. With 60 Vbeta and 13 Jbeta primers, the PCR was carried out. TCRdb's copy holds only in-frame clones and misses some; the assay was immunoSEQ multiplex PCR. Here the sample spans roughly 99,000 clones, approximately 76% being singletons. The sequencing sample was made of PBMCs. The receptors were sampled from a man aged 18 to 35 in good health and CMV-seronegative.

V and J are TRBV11-2 and TRBJ2-1; TRBD1 agrees at 7 bases. Per the germline V gene, CDR1 is SGHAT and CDR2 is FQNNGV. This CDR3 has 15 residues. V was pared by 1 base and J by 4 bases, with 4 bases of the junction left unmatched. The CDR3 coding sequence is TGTGCCAGCAGCTTAGTCAGGGGGAAGTACAATGAGCAGTTCTTC. Encoded protein: CASSLVRGKYNEQFF. Full variable domain (outside the CDR3, taken from reference TRBV11-2 and TRBJ2-1): EAGVAQSPRYKIIEKRQSVAFWCNPISGHATLYWYQQILGQGPKLLIQFQNNGVVDDSQLPKDRFSAERLKGVDSTLKIQPAKLEDSAVYLCASSLVRGKYNEQFFGPGTRLTVL.

In this sample, this clone turned up a few times. Other nucleotide sequences in the sample specify the same CDR3. V gene TRBV9 combines with J gene TRBJ2-7, with TRBD1 matching 9 bases. The CDR3 covers 14 residues. Trimming removed 0 bases from V and 2 bases from J; junction bases left unmatched: 0. CDR1 and CDR2 (germline): SGDLS, YYNGEE. The CDR3 region is CASSVGQGAYEQYF. The DNA of the CDR3 is TGTGCCAGCAGCGTAGGACAGGGGGCCTACGAGCAGTACTTC.

This clone showed up just once. V and J are TRBV23-1 and TRBJ2-5; D is ambiguous. TRBV23-1 counts as an open reading frame of uncertain function. Trimming removed 4 bases from V and 2 bases from J, with 5 bases in between. CDR3 length equals 12 residues. The CDR3 DNA reads as TGCGCCAGCAGTCGTCTTCAAGAGACCCAGTACTTC. This gives the protein CASSRLQETQYF.

The V gene is TRBV7-2, the J gene TRBJ2-7; 7 bases line up with TRBD1. The CDR3 consists of 15 residues. The J segment lost 0 bases and the V segment lost 1 base, leaving 3 bases of the junction unmatched. Germline V gives CDR1 SGHTA, CDR2 FQGNSA. CDR3 nucleotide sequence: TGTGCCAGCAGCTTAGAGTGGGACAGCTCCTACGAGCAGTACTTC. It yields the protein CASSLEWDSSYEQYF.

V gene TRBV19 combines with J gene TRBJ1-5; unclear D gene. Trimming stripped 1 base from V and 3 bases from J, with 7 bases between. This CDR3 has 14 residues. Germline values: CDR1 LNHDA, CDR2 SQIVND (reference sequence). The CDR3 protein is CASSIVASNQPQHF. CDR3 sequence (DNA): TGTGCCAGTAGTATAGTAGCTTCCAATCAGCCCCAGCATTTT.

The rearrangement joins TRBV7-3 to TRBJ2-7; the D gene is possibly TRBD2 (5 bases). This CDR3 has 15 residues. Germline V gene sequence: CDR1 SGHTA, CDR2 FQGTGA. Trimming removed 3 bases at V and 2 bases at J, with 14 bases between. The CDR3 spells CASSFGEGPAYEQYF. The CDR3 DNA sequence: TGTGCCAGCAGCTTCGGTGAGGGCCCAGCCTACGAGCAGTACTTC.

The rearrangement links TRBV5-1 to TRBJ2-1, with 10 nucleotides matching TRBD1. CDR1 and CDR2 (germline): SGHRS, YFSETQ. CDR3 length: 14 residues. The J segment lost 7 bases and the V segment lost 4 bases, leaving 5 bases of the junction unmatched. The CDR3: CASSPGTGVNEQFF. Here the CDR3 DNA reads TGCGCCAGCAGCCCAGGGACAGGGGTGAATGAGCAGTTCTTC. The full variable domain, with the rest looked up from reference TRBV5-1 and TRBJ2-1, is KAGVTQTPRYLIKTRGQQVTLSCSPISGHRSVSWYQQTPGQGLQFLFEYFSETQRNKGNFPGRFSGRQFSNSRSEMNVSTLELGDSALYLCASSPGTGVNEQFFGPGTRLTVL.

The CDR3 sequence: CASSIEGGNSQPQHF. CDR3 bases: TGTGCCAGTAGTATAGAGGGGGGGAATAGTCAGCCCCAGCATTTT. V is TRBV19 and J is TRBJ1-5, with a possible D match to TRBD1 (5 bases). Germline CDR1 and CDR2: LNHDA and SQIVND (reference sequence). V lost 0 bases and J lost 6, with 12 bases in between. This CDR3 comprises 15 residues.

This clone has just a few counts. The rearrangement uses TRBV4-3 and TRBJ2-7, with 9 bases matching TRBD1. V was pared by 4 bases and J by 4 bases, with 5 bases of the junction left unmatched. Germline V lookup: CDR1 LGHNA, CDR2 YSLEER. The CDR3 extends over 14 amino acids. The DNA for the CDR3 is TGCGCCAGCAGCCCCGGGACAGGGCAATACGAGCAGTACTTC. Translation gives CASSPGTGQYEQYF.

The chain combines TRBV18 with TRBJ1-5, with D uncertain. The CDR3 has 13 amino acids. The V and J ends lost 3 bases and 5 bases respectively, with 8 bases between them. The V gene's germline CDR1 is KGHSH and CDR2 LQKENI. The CDR3 is CASSPLGDQPQHF. The DNA for the CDR3 is TGTGCCAGCTCACCGTTGGGAGATCAGCCCCAGCATTTT. Filled out from reference TRBV18 and TRBJ1-5, the complete variable domain reads NAGVMQNPRHLVRRRGQEARLRCSPMKGHSHVYWYRQLPEEGLKFMVYLQKENIIDESGMPKERFSAEFPKEGPSILRIQQVVRGDSAAYFCASSPLGDQPQHFGDGTRLSIL.